This TCR beta chain was profiled in a study of blood T cell repertoires in COVID-19. Trimming stripped 4 bases from V and 0 bases from J, with 5 bases between. Germline V gene sequence: CDR1 SGHRS, CDR2 YFSETQ. This CDR3 contains 12 residues. In this sample, this clone turned up once. Per the original methods: Reference gene primers were amplified, and this amplification served to estimate nucleated cell counts. Sequencing used immunoSEQ multiplex PCR; TCRdb keeps in-frame clones, though not all of them. For V, J and clone size, that table is used; D and trimming come from the DNA. This sample has about 200,000 clones, with approximately 82% found just once.

The TCR was taken from a human donor in a cohort sampled during active COVID-19. Material: peripheral blood. The rearrangement uses TRBV5-1 and TRBJ2-7; the D gene is possibly TRBD2 (5 bases). The CDR3 nucleotides are TGCGCCAGCAGCGGGAGCTCCTACGAGCAGTACTTC. This translates into CASSGSSYEQYF. The full variable domain, in which reference TRBV5-1 and TRBJ2-7 provide the parts outside the CDR3, is KAGVTQTPRYLIKTRGQQVTLSCSPISGHRSVSWYQQTPGQGLQFLFEYFSETQRNKGNFPGRFSGRQFSNSRSEMNVSTLELGDSALYLCASSGSSYEQYFGPGTRLTVT.